The 19 T cell receptor beta chains below all came from one sample that was sequenced in a study of T cell responses to AZD1222 COVID-19 vaccine. The assay was immunoSEQ multiplex PCR, and TCRdb's table has in-frame clones only and misses some. The sample comprises more than 150,000 clones, 90% of which are singletons, and 6.1% rests with the top ten. The sequencing here drew on peripheral blood, taken on day 0 of AZD1222 vaccination. These TCRs come from an adult in good health.

This chain joins TRBV19 and TRBJ1-2, with a tentative D call TRBD1 (5 bases). V was clipped by 7 bases and J by 2 bases, with 14 bases between them. The CDR3 contains 14 residues. Per germline, CDR1 LNHDA and CDR2 SQIVND (reference sequence). The CDR3: CASISSGRNYGYTF. The CDR3 DNA sequence: TGTGCCAGTATTTCCTCGGGACGGAACTATGGCTACACCTTC.

V gene TRBV7-9 combines with J gene TRBJ1-1; D is unresolved. Trimming removed 1 base at V and 1 base at J, with 7 bases between. Per the germline V gene, CDR1 is SEHNR and CDR2 is FQNEAQ (reference sequence). This CDR3 region has 14 residues. This CDR3 is CASSLVAGNTEAFF. In nucleotides, the CDR3 is TGTGCCAGCAGCTTAGTAGCAGGGAACACTGAAGCTTTCTTT.

The V gene is TRBV6-6, the J gene TRBJ2-7, with 8 bases lining up with TRBD2. CDR1 and CDR2 from the germline V gene are MNHNY and SVGAGI (reference sequence). J was trimmed by 2 bases and V by 6 bases; bases with no gene match: 3. The CDR3 has 13 residues. The CDR3 loop is CASRKRETYEQYF. As DNA, the CDR3 is TGTGCCAGCAGGAAGCGGGAGACCTACGAGCAGTACTTC.

V gene TRBV28 combines with J gene TRBJ1-1; the match to TRBD1 covers 10 bases. This CDR3 has 13 amino acids. From germline, CDR1 is MDHEN and CDR2 SYDVKM. The ends lost 6 bases at V and 7 bases at J; junction bases unmatched: 5. CDR3 sequence reads: CASSDRGRIEAFF. DNA for the CDR3: TGTGCCAGCAGCGACAGGGGGCGGATTGAAGCTTTCTTT.

The chain is built from TRBV10-3 and TRBJ2-1, with 7 bases fitting TRBD2. CDR1 is ENHRY, CDR2 SYGVKD, per germline. The CDR3 totals 13 residues. The ends lost 7 bases at V and 4 bases at J; junction bases unmatched: 4. The CDR3 DNA reads as TGTGCCATCACGGCGGGAGAGTACAATGAGCAGTTCTTC. Translation: CAITAGEYNEQFF.

This sequence joins TRBV7-2 and TRBJ2-5; possibly TRBD1 for D (5 bases). The CDR3 sequence is 14 residues long. CDR1 SGHTA and CDR2 FQGNSA come from the germline V gene. Between the trimmed V and J ends, which lost 1 base and 3 bases, there was a span of 9 bases. As DNA, the CDR3 is TGTGCCAGCAGCTTAGGAGCAGGGAAAGAGACCCAGTACTTC. The encoded protein is CASSLGAGKETQYF.

The rearrangement joins TRBV6-5 to TRBJ1-4; TRBD1 aligns across 8 bases. The germline V gene has CDR1 MNHEY and CDR2 SVGAGI. V trimming: 6 bases; J trimming: 4 bases; junction bases outside the gene matches: 7. This CDR3 comprises 15 residues. This CDR3 is CASSRNRGINEKLFF. As DNA, the CDR3 is TGTGCCAGCAGCCGCAACAGGGGGATTAATGAAAAACTGTTTTTT.

The chain is built from TRBV18 and TRBJ1-1, with 7 bases lining up with TRBD1. CDR1 is KGHSH and CDR2 is LQKENI in the germline V gene. The V and J ends lost 6 bases and 0 bases, in that order; junction bases with no gene match: 7. This CDR3 is 15 amino acids long. In DNA form, the CDR3 reads TGTGCCAGCTCCCGGGACAGCTCTGTGAACACTGAAGCTTTCTTT. Residues: CASSRDSSVNTEAFF.

The chain recombines TRBV13 with TRBJ2-7; possible D gene TRBD1, 5 bases. V was clipped by 5 bases and J by 1 base, with 12 bases between them. The length of the CDR3 is 14 residues. In germline, CDR1 is PRHDT, CDR2 FYEKMQ (reference sequence). The CDR3 protein is CASSPGAGSYEQYF. For the CDR3, the DNA is TGTGCCAGCAGCCCTGGGGCAGGTTCCTACGAGCAGTACTTC.

V and J are TRBV5-1 and TRBJ1-2; no reliable D call. Germline CDR1 and CDR2: SGHRS and YFSETQ. This CDR3 has 16 residues. Deletions cut 0 bases from V and 0 bases from J, with 12 bases between. The CDR3 region is CASSLGGSTPNYGYTF. The CDR3, as DNA: TGCGCCAGCAGCTTGGGGGGTTCAACCCCTAACTATGGCTACACCTTC.

The V call is TRBV10-1, the J call TRBJ2-3, with D hard to call. V was shortened by 4 bases and J by 2 bases, with 4 bases between the two germline ends. CDR3 size: 12 residues. The germline V gene encodes CDR1 WNHNN and CDR2 SYGVQD (reference sequence). CDR3 protein: CASSVNTDTQYF. The CDR3 bases are TGCGCCAGCAGTGTGAACACAGATACGCAGTATTTT.

The sample holds one count of this clone. V is TRBV10-1 and J is TRBJ1-3; D remains ambiguous. The V and J ends lost 3 bases and 0 bases respectively, with 9 bases between them. Germline CDR1 WNHNN, CDR2 SYGVQD (reference sequence). This CDR3 is built from 15 residues. The CDR3 loop is CASSDPGSSGNTIYF. The CDR3 DNA reads as TGCGCCAGCAGTGACCCAGGATCCTCTGGAAACACCATATATTTT.

The V and J genes are TRBV19 and TRBJ1-4, with D possibly TRBD1 on 6 matching bases. Looked up from germline, CDR1 is LNHDA and CDR2 is SQIVND (reference sequence). Trimming removed 5 bases at V and 7 bases at J, with 17 bases between. The CDR3 is 15 amino acids. Here the CDR3 DNA reads TGTGCCAGTAGTCCCCCGGGGGCCTCACGTGAAAAACTGTTTTTT. Translated, it gives CASSPPGASREKLFF.

This clone was counted a few times. The CDR3 spells CASSPRAVVFTEAFF. The CDR3 bases are TGTGCCAGCAGCCCCCGTGCCGTCGTTTTTACTGAAGCTTTCTTT. The chain couples TRBV7-9 to TRBJ1-1; no firm D call. This CDR3 region has 15 residues. V was pared by 5 bases and J by 5 bases, with 18 bases between. Looked up from germline, CDR1 is SEHNR and CDR2 is FQNEAQ (reference sequence).

This clone was counted once. The chain joins TRBV7-9 to TRBJ1-1; perhaps TRBD1 as D (5 bases). The germline gives CDR1 SEHNR, CDR2 FQNEAQ (reference sequence). The CDR3 runs 14 residues. V lost 1 base, J lost 1 base, and 7 bases lay in between. CDR3 sequence reads: CASSLETENTEAFF. CDR3 in DNA: TGTGCCAGCAGCTTAGAGACAGAGAACACTGAAGCTTTCTTT.

The chain combines TRBV11-2 with TRBJ1-3; TRBD1 matches 7 bases. CDR1 and CDR2 (germline): SGHAT, FQNNGV. Trimming cost V 1 base and J 4 bases; bases outside gene matches: 1. CDR3 size: 14 residues. The CDR3 nucleotides are TGTGCCAGCAGCTTAGTACAGGGGGGAAACACCATATATTTT. Amino acid sequence: CASSLVQGGNTIYF.

The V gene is TRBV10-1, the J gene TRBJ1-6; 7 bases fit TRBD1. The CDR3 has 14 amino acids. Germline lookup yields CDR1 WNHNN and CDR2 SYGVQD (reference sequence). The ends lost 3 bases at V and 10 bases at J; junction bases unmatched: 6. This CDR3 reads CASSEGQVNSPLHF. As DNA, the CDR3 is TGCGCCAGCAGTGAAGGACAGGTGAACTCACCCCTCCACTTT.

The rearrangement uses TRBV5-1 and TRBJ2-7; tentative D call: TRBD2 (5 bases). This CDR3 is built from 13 residues. Germline CDR1 SGHRS, CDR2 YFSETQ. V lost 3 bases and J 4 bases, leaving 11 bases between the germline ends. Here the CDR3 reads CASSYGGGYEQYF. CDR3 sequence (DNA): TGCGCCAGCAGCTATGGAGGAGGTTACGAGCAGTACTTC.

This chain uses TRBV24-1 with TRBJ1-5; maybe TRBD1 (6 bases). The CDR3 totals 15 residues. Germline V gives CDR1 KGHDR, CDR2 SFDVKD. V was trimmed by 3 bases and J by 2 bases, leaving 10 bases between them. CDR3 residues: CATSDGDRRNQPQHF. CDR3 bases: TGTGCCACCAGTGATGGAGACAGGCGCAATCAGCCCCAGCATTTT.